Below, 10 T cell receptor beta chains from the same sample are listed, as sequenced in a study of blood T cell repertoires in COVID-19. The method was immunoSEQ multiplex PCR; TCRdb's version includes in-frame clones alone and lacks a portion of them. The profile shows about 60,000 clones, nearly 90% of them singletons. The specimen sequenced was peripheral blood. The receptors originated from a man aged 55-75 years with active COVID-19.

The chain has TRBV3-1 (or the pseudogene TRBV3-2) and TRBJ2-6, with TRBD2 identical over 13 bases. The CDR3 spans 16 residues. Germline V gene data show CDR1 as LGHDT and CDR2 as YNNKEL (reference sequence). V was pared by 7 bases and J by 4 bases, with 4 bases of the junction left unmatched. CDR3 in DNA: TGTGCCAGCACCCGACTAGCGGGGGGAGGGGCCAACGTCCTGACTTTC. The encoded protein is CASTRLAGGGANVLTF.

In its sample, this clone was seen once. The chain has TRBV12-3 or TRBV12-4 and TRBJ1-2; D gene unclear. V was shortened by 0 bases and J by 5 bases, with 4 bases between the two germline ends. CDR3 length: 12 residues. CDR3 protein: CASSLAEYGYTF. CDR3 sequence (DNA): TGTGCCAGCAGTTTAGCTGAGTATGGCTACACCTTC.

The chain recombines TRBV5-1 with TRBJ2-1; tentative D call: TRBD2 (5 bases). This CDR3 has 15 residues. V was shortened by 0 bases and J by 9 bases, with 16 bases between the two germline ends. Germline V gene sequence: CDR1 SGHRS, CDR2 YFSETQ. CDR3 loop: CASSLAALGAVEQFF. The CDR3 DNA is TGCGCCAGCAGCTTGGCGGCTTTGGGAGCGGTTGAGCAGTTCTTC.

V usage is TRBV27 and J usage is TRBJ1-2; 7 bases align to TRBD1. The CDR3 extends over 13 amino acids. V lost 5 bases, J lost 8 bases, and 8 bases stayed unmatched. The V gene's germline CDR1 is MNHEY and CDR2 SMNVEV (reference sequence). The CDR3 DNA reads TGTGCCAGCAGTACCGACAGGGACGGCGGCTACACCTTC. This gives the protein CASSTDRDGGYTF.

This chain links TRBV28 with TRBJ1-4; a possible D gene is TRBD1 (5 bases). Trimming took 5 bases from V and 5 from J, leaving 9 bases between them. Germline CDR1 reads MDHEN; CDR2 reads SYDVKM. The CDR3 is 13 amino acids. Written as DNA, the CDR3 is TGTGCCAGCAGTGTTCAGGGAAATGAAAAACTGTTTTTT. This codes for CASSVQGNEKLFF.

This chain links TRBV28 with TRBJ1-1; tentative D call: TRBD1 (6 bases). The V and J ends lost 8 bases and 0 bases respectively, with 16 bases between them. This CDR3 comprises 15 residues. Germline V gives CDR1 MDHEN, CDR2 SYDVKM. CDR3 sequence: CASHSRGAMNTEAFF. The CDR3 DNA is TGTGCCAGCCACTCGCGGGGGGCCATGAACACTGAAGCTTTCTTT. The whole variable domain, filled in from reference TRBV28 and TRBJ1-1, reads DVKVTQSSRYLVKRTGEKVFLECVQDMDHENMFWYRQDPGLGLRLIYFSYDVKMKEKGDIPEGYSVSREKKERFSLILESASTNQTSMYLCASHSRGAMNTEAFFGQGTRLTVV.

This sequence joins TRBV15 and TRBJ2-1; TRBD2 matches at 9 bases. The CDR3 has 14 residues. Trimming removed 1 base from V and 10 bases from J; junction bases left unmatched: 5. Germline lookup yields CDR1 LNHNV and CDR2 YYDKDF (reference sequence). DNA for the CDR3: TGTGCCACCAGCAGAGCTAGCGGGAAGGACGAGCAGTTCTTC. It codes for CATSRASGKDEQFF.

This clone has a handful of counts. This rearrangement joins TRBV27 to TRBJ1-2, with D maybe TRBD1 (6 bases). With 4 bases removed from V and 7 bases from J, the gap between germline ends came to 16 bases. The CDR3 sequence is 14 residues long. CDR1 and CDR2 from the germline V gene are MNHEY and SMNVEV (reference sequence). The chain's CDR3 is CASSYNDRSSGYTF. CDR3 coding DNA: TGTGCCAGCAGTTATAATGACAGGAGCAGTGGCTACACCTTC.

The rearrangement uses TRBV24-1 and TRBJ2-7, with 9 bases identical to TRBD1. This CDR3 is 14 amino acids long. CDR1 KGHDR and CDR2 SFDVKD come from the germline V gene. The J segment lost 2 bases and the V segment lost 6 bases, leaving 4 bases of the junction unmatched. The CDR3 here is CATSQTGGAYEQYF. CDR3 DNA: TGTGCCACCAGTCAGACAGGGGGTGCCTACGAGCAGTACTTC.

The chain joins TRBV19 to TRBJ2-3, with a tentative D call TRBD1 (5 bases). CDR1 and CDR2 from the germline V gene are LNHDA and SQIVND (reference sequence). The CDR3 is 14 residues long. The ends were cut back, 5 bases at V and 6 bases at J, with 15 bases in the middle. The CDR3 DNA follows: TGTGCCAGTAGTCTTACAACAGGCCCGGATACGCAGTATTTT. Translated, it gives CASSLTTGPDTQYF.